This T cell receptor beta chain was obtained from a study of human T cells and chemical hapten exposure. V lost 1 base, J lost 6 bases, and 15 bases lay in between. The CDR3 length is 14 residues. The germline V gene encodes CDR1 SQVTM and CDR2 ANQGSEA. Time point in this sample: patch test 1, 2 weeks after DPC sensitization. Treatment described: therapeutic diphenylcyclopropenone sensitization with weekly scalp DPC. Staff drew blood before applying each patch test. MiXCR, applied by TCRdb to the RACE reads, yields one record per CDR3 protein. The sample consists of approximately 100,000 distinct CDR3 sequences, 8% to 13% of them appearing once. This clonotype showed up many times. As yet, its antigen is unknown. General study findings and limits: Controls had significantly fewer large CDR3 similarity clusters than were formed by expanded TCRs. Sensitizing to DPC left TCRs with a frequency above 1 in 1000 unaltered.

Sequencing was performed on whole blood, taken in connection with sensitization to the hapten diphenylcyclopropenone (DPC). The sequence derives from a woman aged 40 to 50 with alopecia areata. Some clones in this sample may be carry-over from other donors' samples. This sequence joins TRBV29-1 and TRBJ1-1, with D maybe TRBD1 (6 bases). The CDR3 sequence: CSVEAPLGASEAFF. The CDR3 DNA sequence: TGCAGCGTTGAAGCCCCTTTGGGGGCGTCTGAAGCTTTCTTT.